The clone carrying this T cell receptor (beta chain) was counted at least ten times. Its cognate antigen is unknown. Trimming removed 3 bases from V and 6 bases from J, with 3 bases in between. CDR3 length equals 10 residues. Looked up from germline, CDR1 is DFQATT and CDR2 is SNEGSKA (reference sequence). The sample comes from a study of T cells in Graves' hyperthyroidism and ophthalmopathy. Notes on the study in general: It was a median approximately 6 months before onset that the model predicted ophthalmopathy.

RNA transcripts served as the template for amplifying TCR beta CDR3 regions. An initial round of RT-PCR targeting the TCR CDR3 relied on the HTBI primer set. TCRdb analysed the multiplex PCR reads with MiXCR anew, one entry per CDR3 protein. The data show hundreds of thousands of distinct CDR3 sequences, around 15% seen once. The sequenced material came from blood. The genes are TRBV20-1 and TRBJ2-1; D is ambiguous. The source of this sequence is a woman aged 18-30 years with Graves' hyperthyroidism. For the CDR3, the DNA is TGCAGTGCTAGTAGCAATGAGCAGTTCTTC. This encodes CSASSNEQFF.